Sequencing of this TCR beta chain was carried out in a study of T cell responses to AZD1222 COVID-19 vaccine. Study details: Second doses at about 4 or about 12 weeks were pooled.

The protocol was immunoSEQ multiplex PCR, while the TCRdb copy is restricted to in-frame clones and leaves out a portion. The sample lists 95,000 to 100,000 clones, around 90% occurring once. V dropped 0 bases and J dropped 7 bases, with 18 bases sitting between them. Germline CDR1 and CDR2: LGHNA and YNFKEQ. The length of the CDR3 is 17 residues. This clonotype was sampled from an adult in good health. This sequence joins TRBV4-2 and TRBJ2-2, with D maybe TRBD1 (5 bases). This specimen was peripheral blood, taken on day 0 of AZD1222 vaccination. CDR3 nucleotide sequence: TGTGCCAGCAGCCAAGATGGGGCTACCGGTCGTGGCGGGGAGCTGTTTTTT. The encoded protein is CASSQDGATGRGGELFF.